This note documents a single T cell receptor (beta chain) sequence. The record originates from a study of blood T cell repertoires in COVID-19. The CDR3 runs to 18 residues. V was clipped by 2 bases and J by 1 base; unmatched bases: 10. CDR1 is SGHTS and CDR2 is YDEGEE in the germline V gene. Clones were sequenced by immunoSEQ multiplex PCR, and TCRdb holds only the in-frame ones, with some missing. The table shows under 85,000 clones, with around 80% occurring only once. The chain carries TRBV5-8 and TRBJ1-5, with 9 bases aligning to TRBD1. Sequenced sample: peripheral blood. The clonotype comes from a man in his 60s with active or convalescent COVID-19. The CDR3 protein is CASSFHLTGTGSNQPQHF. The CDR3 DNA is TGTGCCAGCAGCTTCCACTTAACCGGGACAGGGAGCAATCAGCCCCAGCATTTT.